The TCR beta chain described here comes from a study of cytomegalovirus exposure and HLA in healthy donors. Profiled with immunoSEQ multiplex PCR; TCRdb holds only in-frame clones, not every one. This table holds 160,000 or so clones, 70% to 90% found once. Sequencing used PBMCs. The sequence came from a man aged 18 to 30 in good health and CMV-seronegative.

CDR3 loop: CASSERGGQALGEQYF. The CDR3 DNA is TGTGCCAGCAGTGAAAGGGGGGGACAGGCTCTCGGCGAGCAGTACTTC. The chain recombines TRBV2 with TRBJ2-7, with D possibly matching TRBD1 (8 bases). V lost 2 bases and J 6 bases, leaving 20 bases between the germline ends. CDR1 and CDR2 from the germline V gene are SNHLY and FYNNEI. This CDR3 is built from 16 residues. The full variable domain, rest sourced from reference TRBV2 and TRBJ2-7, is EPEVTQTPSHQVTQMGQEVILRCVPISNHLYFYWYRQILGQKVEFLVSFYNNEISEKSEIFDDQFSVERPDGSNFTLKIRSTKLEDSAMYFCASSERGGQALGEQYFGPGTRLTVT.